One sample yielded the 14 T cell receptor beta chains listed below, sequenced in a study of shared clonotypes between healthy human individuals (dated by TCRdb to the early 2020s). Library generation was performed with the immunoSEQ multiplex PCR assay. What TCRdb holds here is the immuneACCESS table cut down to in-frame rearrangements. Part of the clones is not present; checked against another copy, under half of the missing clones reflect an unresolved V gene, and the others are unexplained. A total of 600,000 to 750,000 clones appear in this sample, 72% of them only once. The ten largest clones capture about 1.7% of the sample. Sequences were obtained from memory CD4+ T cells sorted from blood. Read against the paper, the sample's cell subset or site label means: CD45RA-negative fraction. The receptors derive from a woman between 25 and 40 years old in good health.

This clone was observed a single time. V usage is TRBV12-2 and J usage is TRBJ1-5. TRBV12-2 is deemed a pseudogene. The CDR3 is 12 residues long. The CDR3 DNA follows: TGTGCAAGTCGCTTAAGGAATCAGCCCCAGCATTTT. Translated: CASRLRNQPQHF.

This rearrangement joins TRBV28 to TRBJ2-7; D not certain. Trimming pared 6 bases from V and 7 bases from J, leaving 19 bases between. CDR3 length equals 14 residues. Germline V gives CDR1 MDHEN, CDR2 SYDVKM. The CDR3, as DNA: TGTGCCAGCAGCCCTATAAGGGCCCGGAAGGAGCAGTACTTC. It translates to CASSPIRARKEQYF.

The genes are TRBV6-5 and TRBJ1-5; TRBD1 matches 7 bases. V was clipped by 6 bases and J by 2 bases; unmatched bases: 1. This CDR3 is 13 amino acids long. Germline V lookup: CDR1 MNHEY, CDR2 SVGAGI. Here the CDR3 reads CASSDRGNQPQHF. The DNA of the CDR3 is TGTGCCAGCAGCGACAGGGGCAATCAGCCCCAGCATTTT.

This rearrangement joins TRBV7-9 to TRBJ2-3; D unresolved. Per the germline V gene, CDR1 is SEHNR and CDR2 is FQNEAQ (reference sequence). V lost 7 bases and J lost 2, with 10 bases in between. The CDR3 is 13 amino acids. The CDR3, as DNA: TGTGCCAGCACTCTTGGTGTCACAGATACGCAGTATTTT. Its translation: CASTLGVTDTQYF.

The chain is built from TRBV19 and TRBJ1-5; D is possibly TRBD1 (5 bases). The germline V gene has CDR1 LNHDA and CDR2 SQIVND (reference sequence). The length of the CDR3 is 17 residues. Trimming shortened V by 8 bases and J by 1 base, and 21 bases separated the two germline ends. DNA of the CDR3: TGTGCCAGTCACCGCGGAGGGGTCGCGGCAAGCAATCAGCCCCAGCATTTT. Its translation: CASHRGGVAASNQPQHF.

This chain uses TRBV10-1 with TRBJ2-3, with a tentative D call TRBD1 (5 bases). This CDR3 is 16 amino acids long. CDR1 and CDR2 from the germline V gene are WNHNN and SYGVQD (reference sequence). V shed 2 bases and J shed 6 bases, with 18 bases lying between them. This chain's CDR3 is CASSEQRGQGGDTQYF. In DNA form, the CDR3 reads TGCGCCAGCAGTGAGCAAAGAGGTCAGGGTGGGGATACGCAGTATTTT.

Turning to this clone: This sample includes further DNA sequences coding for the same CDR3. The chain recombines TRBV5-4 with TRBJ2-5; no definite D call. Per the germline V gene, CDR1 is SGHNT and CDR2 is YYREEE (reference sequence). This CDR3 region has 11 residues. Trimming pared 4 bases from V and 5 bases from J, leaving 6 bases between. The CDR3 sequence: CASSLQETQYF. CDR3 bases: TGTGCCAGCAGCCTTCAGGAGACCCAGTACTTC.

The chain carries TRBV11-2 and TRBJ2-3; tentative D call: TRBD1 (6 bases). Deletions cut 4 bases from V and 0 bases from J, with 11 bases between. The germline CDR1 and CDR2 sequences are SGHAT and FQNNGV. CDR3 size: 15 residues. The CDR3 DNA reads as TGTGCCAGCAGCTCCCGGGACACCAGCACAGATACGCAGTATTTT. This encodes CASSSRDTSTDTQYF.

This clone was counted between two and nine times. CDR3: CASSFQGRGSGYTF. CDR3 nucleotides: TGTGCCAGCAGTTTCCAGGGTAGGGGTTCTGGCTACACCTTC. V gene TRBV28 combines with J gene TRBJ1-2, with a tentative D call TRBD1 (5 bases). The V end was cut by 3 bases, the J end by 7 bases, with 15 bases between. This CDR3 is built from 14 residues. Germline loops: CDR1 MDHEN, CDR2 SYDVKM.

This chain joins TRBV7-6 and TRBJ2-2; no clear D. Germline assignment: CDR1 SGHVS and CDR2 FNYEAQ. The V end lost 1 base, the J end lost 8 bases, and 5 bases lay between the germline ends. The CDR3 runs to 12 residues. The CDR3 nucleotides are TGTGCCAGCAGCTTAGTCCTGGGGGAGCTGTTTTTT. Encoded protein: CASSLVLGELFF.

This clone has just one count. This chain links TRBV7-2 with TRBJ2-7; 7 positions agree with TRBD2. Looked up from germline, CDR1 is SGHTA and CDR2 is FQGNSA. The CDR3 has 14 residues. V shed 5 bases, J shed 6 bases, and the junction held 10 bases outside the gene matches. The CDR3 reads CASSKSPGGGEQYF. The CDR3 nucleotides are TGTGCCAGCAGCAAAAGCCCGGGGGGTGGCGAGCAGTACTTC.

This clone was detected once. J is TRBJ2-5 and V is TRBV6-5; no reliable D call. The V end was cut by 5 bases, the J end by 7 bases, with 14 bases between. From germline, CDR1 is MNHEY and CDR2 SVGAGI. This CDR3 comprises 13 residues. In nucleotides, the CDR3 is TGTGCCAGCAGTCCCGGAGACGTTAGGACCCAGTACTTC. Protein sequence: CASSPGDVRTQYF.

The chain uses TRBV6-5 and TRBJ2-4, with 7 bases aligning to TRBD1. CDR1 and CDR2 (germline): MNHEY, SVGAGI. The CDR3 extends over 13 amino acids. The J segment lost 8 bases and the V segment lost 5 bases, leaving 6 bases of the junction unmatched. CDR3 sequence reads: CASSRQGRDIQYF. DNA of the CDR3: TGTGCCAGCAGTCGACAGGGTAGGGACATTCAGTACTTC.

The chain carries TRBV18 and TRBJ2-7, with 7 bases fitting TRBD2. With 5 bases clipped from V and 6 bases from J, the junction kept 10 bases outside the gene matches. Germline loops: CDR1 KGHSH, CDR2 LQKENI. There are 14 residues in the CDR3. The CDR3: CASSVRDYRSEQYF. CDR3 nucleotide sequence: TGTGCCAGCTCAGTCCGGGACTACAGGTCCGAGCAGTACTTC.